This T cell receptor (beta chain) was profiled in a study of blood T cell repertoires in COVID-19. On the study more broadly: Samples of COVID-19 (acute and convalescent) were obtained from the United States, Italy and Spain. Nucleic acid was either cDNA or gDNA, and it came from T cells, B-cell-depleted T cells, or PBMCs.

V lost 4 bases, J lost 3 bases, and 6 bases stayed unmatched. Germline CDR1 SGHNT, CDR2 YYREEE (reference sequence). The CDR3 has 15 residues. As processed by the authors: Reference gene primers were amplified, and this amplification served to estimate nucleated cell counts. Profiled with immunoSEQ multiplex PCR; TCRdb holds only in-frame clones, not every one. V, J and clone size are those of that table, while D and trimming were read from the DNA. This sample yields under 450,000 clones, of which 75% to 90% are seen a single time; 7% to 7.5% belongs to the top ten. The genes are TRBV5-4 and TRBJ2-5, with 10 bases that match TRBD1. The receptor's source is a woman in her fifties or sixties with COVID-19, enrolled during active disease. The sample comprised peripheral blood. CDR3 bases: TGTGCCAGCAGCCGGTTCGGGACAGGGGAAGAGACCCAGTACTTC. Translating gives CASSRFGTGEETQYF.